The rows below give T cell receptor beta chains drawn from one sample of a study of T cell repertoires in cytomegalovirus infection. TCRdb processed the reads anew with MiXCR; each CDR3 protein has one entry. The table records more than 500,000 distinct CDR3 sequences, 15% to 20% of them present only once. Sequencing was performed on CD8+ T cells from PBMCs. The receptors were gathered from a human donor in good health (CMV status not recorded). Some clones in this sample may be carry-over from other donors' samples. Each CDR3 is given with its conserved first and last residue. A D gene is named only where the DNA matches it firmly. The listing skips clone size in some rows; elsewhere it reads once, few, many or a size class.

V gene	J gene	clone size	D gene	CDR3 DNA	CDR3 protein
TRBV28	TRBJ1-1	many	.	TGTGCCAGCAGTTCTCACAGGGTCAACACTGAAGCTTTCTTT	CASSSHRVNTEAFF
TRBV20-1	TRBJ2-7	.	TRBD2	TGCAGTGCTCCTGGGACTAGCGGGGTCTACGAGCAGTACTTC	CSAPGTSGVYEQYF
TRBV5-5	TRBJ1-1	many	TRBD1	TGTGCCAGCAGCGGAGGACAGGGGATTGAAGCTTTCTTT	CASSGGQGIEAFF
TRBV19	TRBJ2-7	many	TRBD1	TGTGCCAGTAGTCCTACAGGGGCCGAGCAGTACTTC	CASSPTGAEQYF
TRBV5-6	TRBJ2-1	.	TRBD2	TGTGCCAGCAGCTCTCGACTAGCGGGTAATGATCAGTTCTTC	CASSSRLAGNDQFF
TRBV12-3/TRBV12-4	TRBJ2-7	.	.	TGTGCCAGCAGTTTACGGCATTCCTACGAGCAGTACTTC	CASSLRHSYEQYF
TRBV20-1	TRBJ1-1	few	.	TGCAGTGCTAGAGATCCCAACATGAACACTGAAGCTTTCTTT	CSARDPNMNTEAFF
TRBV20-1	TRBJ2-3	.	TRBD2	TGCAGTGCCAAATGGACTAGCGGGAGAGATACGCAGTATTTT	CSAKWTSGRDTQYF
TRBV6-4	TRBJ2-1	few	.	TGTGCCAGCAGTCTATTCCGGGGCCCGTCTCGCGAGCAGTTCTTC	CASSLFRGPSREQFF
TRBV2	TRBJ2-2	few	.	TGTGCCAGCAGTGATTATCTAGCATATAGGACCGGGGAGCTGTTTTTT	CASSDYLAYRTGELFF
TRBV15	TRBJ1-2	.	.	TGTGCCACCAGCAGAGATTTGGGGGGATTTTATGGCTACACCTTC	CATSRDLGGFYGYTF
TRBV28	TRBJ2-1	.	TRBD2	TGTGCCAGCAGCGCAGAAGGGGTTAGCGGGAGGGCCCAGTACAATGAGCAGTTCTTC	CASSAEGVSGRAQYNEQFF
TRBV7-3	TRBJ1-1	many	TRBD1	TGTGCCAGCAGCGCAGGGGGTTCTGCGGAAGCTTTCTTT	CASSAGGSAEAFF
TRBV5-6	TRBJ1-2	few	TRBD1	TGTGCCAGCAGCTTGGATCTTACAGGGGAGGACTATGGCTACACCTTC	CASSLDLTGEDYGYTF
TRBV12-5	TRBJ2-5	many	.	TGTGCTAGTGGTTTGGTCGGACAGCCAGAGACCCAGTACTTC	CASGLVGQPETQYF
TRBV3-1	TRBJ1-2	.	TRBD1	TGTGCCAGCAGCCAAGGCCCTACAGGGGGATATGGCTACACCTTC	CASSQGPTGGYGYTF
TRBV7-9	TRBJ2-1	many	.	TGTGCCAGCAGCTTAGCCGGGGGAAGCGCCAATGAGCAGTTCTTC	CASSLAGGSANEQFF
TRBV5-4	TRBJ2-1	.	TRBD2	TGTGCCAGCAATATTCTCGGGACTAGCGGCTACAATGAGCAGTTCTTC	CASNILGTSGYNEQFF
TRBV12-3/TRBV12-4	TRBJ2-3	.	.	TGTGCCAGCACCCTAGCGAAGAGGGCAGATACGCAGTATTTT	CASTLAKRADTQYF
TRBV12-3/TRBV12-4	TRBJ1-1	many	.	TGTGCCAGCAGCCCCTTGGAGTCGAACACTGAAGCTTTCTTT	CASSPLESNTEAFF
TRBV20-1	TRBJ2-5	few	TRBD2	TGCAGTGCTAGAGCCACTAGCGGGATCAAAGAGACCCAGTACTTC	CSARATSGIKETQYF
TRBV7-9	TRBJ2-3	many	.	TGTGCCAGCAGCTTAGGGGTCGACTTTCCCTACGACACAGATACGCAGTATTTT	CASSLGVDFPYDTDTQYF
TRBV5-1	TRBJ2-2	once	.	TGCGCCAGCAGCTTAAGACAGGCCACAAACACCGGGGAGCTGTTTTTT	CASSLRQATNTGELFF
TRBV7-8	TRBJ2-3	many	.	TGTGCCAGCAGCCCAGGGGTCTCTCCAAACACAGATACGCAGTATTTT	CASSPGVSPNTDTQYF
TRBV27	TRBJ2-7	many	TRBD2	TGTGCCAGCAGTTCGGTACTAGGCGGGAGGGCCTCCTACGAGCAGTACTTC	CASSSVLGGRASYEQYF
TRBV7-9	TRBJ1-2	many	.	TGTGCCAGCAGCCGAACGCCCACAGGGATGTATGGCTACACCTTC	CASSRTPTGMYGYTF
TRBV24-1	TRBJ2-5	few	TRBD2	TGTGCCACCAGTGGGACTAGCGGAGAAAACCAAGAGACCCAGTACTTC	CATSGTSGENQETQYF
TRBV2	TRBJ1-2	many	.	TGTGCCAGCAGTGAAACACAGGAGCACTATGGCTACACCTTC	CASSETQEHYGYTF
TRBV6-5	TRBJ2-3	many	TRBD1	TGTGCCAGCAGTTACTCACTGGGGACAGGGGGCGCAGATACGCAGTATTTT	CASSYSLGTGGADTQYF
TRBV11-2	TRBJ1-2	few	TRBD1	TGTGCCAGCAGCTTAGGTTATTCGGCAGGGGGCGATGGCTACACCTTC	CASSLGYSAGGDGYTF
TRBV6-5	TRBJ2-6	.	TRBD2	TGTGCCAGCAGCCTCACTAGCGGGGGGGCCTGGGCCAACGTCCTGACTTTC	CASSLTSGGAWANVLTF
TRBV27	TRBJ1-1	.	.	TGTGCCAGCAGCCCCGTGACACTTAACACTGAAGCTTTCTTT	CASSPVTLNTEAFF
TRBV6-2/TRBV6-3	TRBJ1-2	.	.	TGTGCCAGCAGTTACCTGGGGGACTATGGCTACACCTTC	CASSYLGDYGYTF
TRBV5-4	TRBJ1-2	few	TRBD1	TGTGCCAGCAGGGAGGACAGGGGCAACTATGGCTACACCTTC	CASREDRGNYGYTF
TRBV7-2	TRBJ2-2	many	TRBD1	TGTGCCAGCAACTCCGGGACAGGGGACCCCGGGGAGCTGTTTTTT	CASNSGTGDPGELFF
TRBV7-2	TRBJ1-2	many	.	TGTGCCAGCAGCCCTCGAACGACCGGCTATGGCTACACCTTC	CASSPRTTGYGYTF
TRBV7-9	TRBJ2-7	many	TRBD1	TGTGCCAGCAGCCCGCGGGACAGGGACTACGAGCAGTACTTC	CASSPRDRDYEQYF
TRBV5-5	TRBJ1-2	.	.	TGTGCCAGCAGCCCCGAAAGGGTAGGGGACTATGGCTACACCTTC	CASSPERVGDYGYTF
TRBV4-1	TRBJ2-7	many	.	TGCGCCAGCAGCCACGGGGGGCCCAACGAGCAGTACTTC	CASSHGGPNEQYF
TRBV2	TRBJ2-1	.	.	TGTGCCAGCAGTGAAGGGCTAGCGATTTACAATGAGCAGTTCTTC	CASSEGLAIYNEQFF
TRBV24-1	TRBJ2-1	many	.	TGTGCCACCAGTGCCCGGGTAGCCACAACCCTCAATGAGCAGTTCTTC	CATSARVATTLNEQFF
TRBV7-2	TRBJ2-7	many	TRBD2	TGTGCCAGCAGCCCTACCCCTAGCGGGACCTACGGGCAGTACTTC	CASSPTPSGTYGQYF
TRBV6-6	TRBJ1-1	few	TRBD1	TGTGCCACCTACTTCACAGGGGACACTGAAGCTTTCTTT	CATYFTGDTEAFF
TRBV14	TRBJ2-6	many	.	TGTGCCAGCAGCCAAGGTCCAGGGCCCCCACCCGGCTCTGGGGCCAACGTCCTGACTTTC	CASSQGPGPPPGSGANVLTF
TRBV5-4	TRBJ2-3	.	TRBD2	TGTGCCAGCAGCTTGGAAGCGGGGGATGAATTGCAGTATTTT	CASSLEAGDELQYF
TRBV9	TRBJ2-7	.	TRBD2	TGTGCCAGCAGCGGTACTAGCGGGGACCCCTACGAGCAGTACTTC	CASSGTSGDPYEQYF
TRBV2	TRBJ2-3	.	TRBD2	TGTGCCAGCAGTGCGGAACTAGCGGATGGCACAGATACGCAGTATTTT	CASSAELADGTDTQYF
TRBV4-2	TRBJ1-2	.	.	TGTGCCAGCAGCCAAGATCGGGGGGGAAGGAAAGGCTACACCTTC	CASSQDRGGRKGYTF
TRBV9	TRBJ2-7	few	TRBD1	TGTGCCAGCAGCCCCACTCCGGGACAGGGGAACGAGCAGTACTTC	CASSPTPGQGNEQYF
TRBV15	TRBJ1-2	many	.	TGTGCCACCCGGGCGGGGGAGAGCTACACCTTC	CATRAGESYTF
TRBV9	TRBJ2-1	few	TRBD2	TGTGCCAGCAGCGTAGGGGCTAGCGGTAATGAGCAGTTCTTC	CASSVGASGNEQFF
TRBV7-9	TRBJ2-1	many	TRBD1	TGTGCCAGCAGCACAACAGGGGACAATGAGCAGTTCTTC	CASSTTGDNEQFF
TRBV10-2	TRBJ2-7	many	TRBD2	TGCGCCAGCAGGGGCGTAGCGGGGGTGATTTACGAGCAGTACTTC	CASRGVAGVIYEQYF
TRBV7-9	TRBJ2-3	few	.	TGTGCCAGCAGCTGGGACGGGGGCGGGAGCCGGGGAGATACGCAGTATTTT	CASSWDGGGSRGDTQYF
TRBV7-3	TRBJ2-1	many	.	TGTGCCAGCAGCTTCGACGGGACAACTGGCAATGAGCAGTTCTTC	CASSFDGTTGNEQFF
TRBV14	TRBJ2-5	many	TRBD2	TGTGCCAGCAGCCAACTAGCGGGAGTGGGAGAGACCCAGTACTTC	CASSQLAGVGETQYF
TRBV7-9	TRBJ2-7	few	.	TGTGCCAGCAGCCCCGTGGGAAGCGCCTACGAGCAGTACTTC	CASSPVGSAYEQYF
TRBV4-1	TRBJ2-7	few	.	TGCGCCAGCAGCCAAGTTCCACCCCCACTAGAGGTCTCCTACGAGCAGTACTTC	CASSQVPPPLEVSYEQYF
TRBV12-3/TRBV12-4	TRBJ2-2	.	TRBD2	TGTGCCACCCGGGAGGACACCGGGGAGCTGTTTTTT	CATREDTGELFF
TRBV25-1	TRBJ1-2	.	.	TGTGCCAGCAGTGGGGGCTTAGGCTACACCTTC	CASSGGLGYTF